What follows are 7 T cell receptor beta chains derived from one specimen sequenced in a study of blood T cells in healthy people across ages. Sample-barcoded 5' priming and a J-beta primer mix drove a second PCR of about 6 to 11 cycles. TCRdb analysed the 5' RACE reads with MiXCR anew, one entry per CDR3 protein. The sample has approximately 900,000 distinct CDR3 sequences, roughly 29% seen once; the top ten hold about a tenth. These data also formed part of another study, on T cells of mothers and their children.

Sequencing was carried out using blood. These receptor sequences come from a woman between 35 and 50 years old in good health.

This clonotype was detected many times. The rearrangement joins TRBV7-9 to TRBJ2-5, with D possibly TRBD2 on 6 matching bases. Trimming pared 4 bases from V and 0 bases from J, leaving 12 bases between. This CDR3 comprises 15 residues. In germline, CDR1 is SEHNR, CDR2 FQNEAQ (reference sequence). CDR3 in DNA: TGTGCCAGCAGCTCATCCCGGGAGTACCAAGAGACCCAGTACTTC. This codes for CASSSSREYQETQYF.

This clonotype was seen a few times. The V and J genes are TRBV12-3 or TRBV12-4 and TRBJ2-7; weak D call: TRBD1 (6 bases). The CDR3 loop spans 16 amino acids. V dropped 1 base and J dropped 1 base, with 14 bases sitting between them. CDR3 residues: CASSLGEGVGSYEQYF. CDR3 coding DNA: TGTGCCAGCAGTTTAGGTGAGGGGGTCGGATCCTACGAGCAGTACTTC.

J is TRBJ1-1 and V is TRBV27; 8 bases align to TRBD1. V trimming: 3 bases; J trimming: 0 bases; junction bases outside the gene matches: 9. Germline CDR1 and CDR2: MNHEY and SMNVEV (reference sequence). This CDR3 has 17 amino acids. This chain's CDR3 is CASSFPRGRGVNTEAFF. The DNA of the CDR3 is TGTGCCAGCAGTTTTCCCAGGGGGCGGGGGGTGAACACTGAAGCTTTCTTT.

This clonotype was seen a handful of times. This rearrangement joins TRBV5-1 to TRBJ2-2; D remains ambiguous. Germline loops: CDR1 SGHRS, CDR2 YFSETQ. This CDR3 contains 14 residues. The V and J ends lost 7 bases and 10 bases respectively, with 20 bases between them. The CDR3 nucleotides read TGCGCCAGCTCGCGCCCAACTCAGGCCAAGGAGCTGTTTTTT. Its translation is CASSRPTQAKELFF.

Remarks on this clonotype: Possible read error: a much larger clone is one base away. The rearrangement joins TRBV6-1 to TRBJ2-4; tentatively, D is TRBD1 (5 bases). The J call may be mistaken, given a closer DNA end match to TRBJ2-7. This CDR3 spans 16 amino acids. Germline V gene data show CDR1 as MNHNS and CDR2 as SASEGT. CDR3 protein: CAGSEGVRGSYYEQYF. CDR3 DNA: TGTGCCGGCAGTGAAGGGGTTAGGGGCAGTTACTACGAGCAGTACTTC.

A note on this clonotype: This may be a read error, as it is one base from a much larger clone. The chain recombines TRBV11-2 with TRBJ2-5, with D perhaps TRBD1 or TRBD2 (5 bases each). This CDR3 has 13 residues. With 0 bases removed from V and 11 bases from J, the gap between germline ends came to 13 bases. The germline V gene encodes CDR1 SGHAT and CDR2 FQNNGV. As DNA, the CDR3 is TGTGCCAGCAGCTTAGATGTGGGGGTTGAGCAGTACTTC. It specifies CASSLDVGVEQYF.

DNA of the CDR3: TGTGCCAGCAGCTTGGCCGGGACAGGGGGCCTCGAGCAGTACTTC. Encoded protein: CASSLAGTGGLEQYF. The chain combines TRBV7-2 with TRBJ2-7; 12 nucleotides align to TRBD1. This CDR3 region has 15 residues. CDR1 SGHTA and CDR2 FQGNSA come from the germline V gene. Unmatched junction bases numbered 6, after V lost 3 bases and J lost 6 bases. Drawing the rest from reference TRBV7-2 and TRBJ2-7, the complete variable domain is GAGVSQSPSNKVTEKGKDVELRCDPISGHTALYWYRQSLGQGLEFLIYFQGNSAPDKSGLPSDRFSAERTGGSVSTLTIQRTQQEDSAVYLCASSLAGTGGLEQYFGPGTRLTVT.